The 29 T cell receptor beta chains listed next were all sequenced from one sample in a study of blood T cell repertoires in COVID-19. The repertoire was sequenced with immunoSEQ multiplex PCR; TCRdb's copy has only in-frame clones and lacks some. The repertoire holds fewer than 180,000 clones, around four fifths seen once, with 2.2% in the top ten. Sequenced material: peripheral blood. The receptors derive from a man between 70 and 80 years old with acute or convalescent COVID-19.

CDR3 sequence: CASSRQGSRDEKLFF. The CDR3 region has the DNA TGTGCCAGCAGCCGGCAGGGGTCCAGGGATGAAAAACTGTTTTTT. This chain links TRBV3-1 (or the pseudogene TRBV3-2) with TRBJ1-4, with a weak D call TRBD1 (6 bases). The CDR3 sequence is 15 residues long. The germline gives CDR1 LGHDT, CDR2 YNNKEL (reference sequence). V lost 4 bases and J 6 bases, leaving 15 bases between the germline ends.

The chain recombines TRBV19 with TRBJ2-2; possibly TRBD2 for D (7 bases). Germline CDR1 is LNHDA and CDR2 is SQIVND (reference sequence). The CDR3 runs to 17 residues. V dropped 3 bases and J dropped 1 base, with 15 bases sitting between them. In DNA, the CDR3 is TGTGCCAGTAGTATTCTCGGGGGGCGGTTGAACACCGGGGAGCTGTTTTTT. This translates into CASSILGGRLNTGELFF.

The J gene is TRBJ1-2, the V gene TRBV28; the D gene is possibly TRBD1 (6 bases). V was clipped by 6 bases and J by 4 bases, with 12 bases between them. The CDR3 has 13 amino acids. Looked up from germline, CDR1 is MDHEN and CDR2 is SYDVKM. The CDR3 DNA reads TGTGCCAGCAGGGGGGGCGGGAGCTATGGCTACACCTTC. Amino acid sequence: CASRGGGSYGYTF.

J is TRBJ1-4 and V is TRBV15, with 9 nucleotides matching TRBD1. V shed 4 bases, J shed 8 bases, and the junction held 11 bases outside the gene matches. CDR1 and CDR2 (germline): LNHNV, YYDKDF (reference sequence). This CDR3 has 16 residues. In nucleotides, the CDR3 is TGTGCCACCAGCAAAGGCGGAAGGACAGGGGTCGAAAAACTGTTTTTT. Translating gives CATSKGGRTGVEKLFF. Filled out from reference TRBV15 and TRBJ1-4, the complete variable domain reads DAMVIQNPRYQVTQFGKPVTLSCSQTLNHNVMYWYQQKSSQAPKLLFHYYDKDFNNEADTPDNFQSRRPNTSFCFLDIRSPGLGDTAMYLCATSKGGRTGVEKLFFGSGTQLSVL.

The V call is TRBV11-2, the J call TRBJ2-1, with no clear D. V gave up 6 bases and J gave up 6 bases, with 9 bases separating them. Germline values: CDR1 SGHAT, CDR2 FQNNGV. The CDR3 extends over 12 amino acids. CDR3 loop: CASSPGRNEQFF. CDR3 in DNA: TGTGCCAGCAGTCCTGGCCGCAATGAGCAGTTCTTC. The complete variable domain, with remaining parts taken from reference TRBV11-2 and TRBJ2-1, reads EAGVAQSPRYKIIEKRQSVAFWCNPISGHATLYWYQQILGQGPKLLIQFQNNGVVDDSQLPKDRFSAERLKGVDSTLKIQPAKLEDSAVYLCASSPGRNEQFFGPGTRLTVL.

The rearrangement links TRBV6-1 to TRBJ1-2; 8 bases are shared with TRBD1. Germline CDR1 reads MNHNS; CDR2 reads SASEGT. The J segment lost 4 bases and the V segment lost 1 base, leaving 5 bases of the junction unmatched. The CDR3 spans 15 residues. The CDR3 sequence: CASSEEVTGVYGYTF. The CDR3 DNA is TGTGCCAGCAGTGAAGAGGTGACAGGGGTCTATGGCTACACCTTC.

CDR3 coding DNA: TGTGCCAGCAGCTTTAGGTTAGCGGGTCAAGAGACCCAGTACTTC. Encoded protein: CASSFRLAGQETQYF. This rearrangement joins TRBV5-4 to TRBJ2-5, with 7 bases aligning to TRBD2. Germline CDR1 and CDR2: SGHNT and YYREEE (reference sequence). This CDR3 contains 15 residues. Trimming took 2 bases from V and 2 from J; bases not matched to a gene: 6.

This clone was counted only a few times. V and J are TRBV4-1 and TRBJ1-4; 8 bases map to TRBD1. The CDR3 spans 17 residues. Germline CDR1 and CDR2: MGHRA and YSYEKL. Trimming at V came to 5 bases and at J to 6 bases, leaving 14 bases not matched to a gene. The CDR3 spells CASSYRTGSLPDEKLFF. In DNA form, the CDR3 reads TGCGCCAGCAGCTACAGGACAGGGTCGTTGCCGGATGAAAAACTGTTTTTT.

The gene calls are TRBV29-1 and TRBJ1-2; tentative D call: TRBD1 (5 bases). This CDR3 has 16 residues. In germline, CDR1 is SQVTM, CDR2 ANQGSEA. V was cut by 1 base and J by 3 bases, with 18 bases left in between. The CDR3 sequence is CSVEGPQGAQYYGYTF. CDR3 coding DNA: TGCAGCGTTGAAGGGCCCCAAGGGGCCCAATACTATGGCTACACCTTC.

V gene TRBV18 combines with J gene TRBJ2-5, with 7 nucleotides matching TRBD1. CDR1 is KGHSH and CDR2 is LQKENI in the germline V gene. V lost 4 bases and J lost 2; bases outside the gene matches: 4. The CDR3 contains 14 residues. The CDR3 loop is CASSRSGQQETQYF. CDR3 nucleotides: TGTGCCAGCTCACGATCGGGACAGCAAGAGACCCAGTACTTC.

The chain uses TRBV7-9 and TRBJ2-7, with 10 positions matching TRBD2. CDR1 is SEHNR, CDR2 FQNEAQ, per germline (reference sequence). Germline trimming cut 4 bases from V and 0 bases from J; bases unmatched to any gene: 6. The length of the CDR3 is 16 residues. The CDR3 DNA reads TGTGCCAGCAGCTCCTATAGCGGGGGGACCTCCTACGAGCAGTACTTC. It is translated as CASSSYSGGTSYEQYF.

The genes are TRBV6-5 and TRBJ2-1; D is ambiguous. V lost 6 bases and J lost 7, with 10 bases in between. CDR1 is MNHEY, CDR2 SVGAGI, per germline. CDR3 length: 12 amino acids. The DNA for the CDR3 is TGTGCCAGCAGGGCTAGTTGGAATGAGCAGTTCTTC. Translation gives CASRASWNEQFF.

This chain links TRBV5-1 with TRBJ2-3; TRBD2 agrees at 7 bases. The germline gives CDR1 SGHRS, CDR2 YFSETQ. Trimming removed 3 bases from V and 0 bases from J; junction bases left unmatched: 10. The CDR3 contains 17 residues. CDR3 in DNA: TGCGCCAGCAGCTCCTCGGTAGCGGGCGCTAGCACAGATACGCAGTATTTT. Amino acid sequence: CASSSSVAGASTDTQYF.

This sequence joins TRBV11-3 and TRBJ2-7; D not certain. Germline CDR1 is SGHNT and CDR2 is YENEEA. The ends were cut back, 4 bases at V and 0 bases at J, with 10 bases in the middle. This CDR3 is built from 14 residues. For the CDR3, the DNA is TGTGCCAGCAGCTATCGACACCCCTCCTACGAGCAGTACTTC. Its translation is CASSYRHPSYEQYF.

The chain joins TRBV5-6 to TRBJ2-7; 9 nucleotides line up with TRBD1. Germline V gene data show CDR1 as SGHDT and CDR2 as YYEEEE. V trimming: 0 bases; J trimming: 1 base; junction bases outside the gene matches: 11. CDR3 size: 18 residues. The CDR3 DNA reads TGTGCCAGCAGCTTGGCCCCATTGGGACAGGGTAGATCCTACGAGCAGTACTTC. Its protein product is CASSLAPLGQGRSYEQYF.

The genes are TRBV5-5 and TRBJ1-5, with 10 bases fitting TRBD1. CDR1 SGHKS and CDR2 YYEKEE come from the germline V gene (reference sequence). CDR3 length: 15 amino acids. V was pared by 3 bases and J by 5 bases, with 5 bases of the junction left unmatched. The CDR3 sequence is CASSSGQGEHQPQHF. CDR3 nucleotides: TGTGCCAGCAGCTCCGGACAGGGGGAACATCAGCCCCAGCATTTT.

CDR3 residues: CASSQLLAGVRGINEQFF. The DNA of the CDR3 is TGTGCCAGCAGCCAATTGCTAGCGGGGGTACGGGGAATCAATGAGCAGTTCTTC. The rearrangement uses TRBV16 and TRBJ2-1; 10 bases line up with TRBD2. Per the germline V gene, CDR1 is KGHSY and CDR2 is FQNENV. V shed 1 base, J shed 6 bases, and the junction held 12 bases outside the gene matches. This CDR3 has 18 amino acids.

This chain connects TRBV24-1 to TRBJ2-3; D gene ambiguous. In germline, CDR1 is KGHDR, CDR2 SFDVKD. The CDR3 covers 15 residues. V lost 7 bases, J lost 0 bases, and 13 bases lay in between. CDR3 loop: CATSPRGASTDTQYF. For the CDR3, the DNA is TGTGCCACCAGCCCCCGCGGCGCTAGCACAGATACGCAGTATTTT.

The CDR3 DNA reads TGTGCCAGCAGCCAAAGGGGGCTAGCGGGGGCGAGCTCCTACGAGCAGTACTTC. Translated: CASSQRGLAGASSYEQYF. This chain connects TRBV3-1 (or the pseudogene TRBV3-2) to TRBJ2-7; 10 positions agree with TRBD2. The length of the CDR3 is 18 residues. V shed 2 bases and J 0 bases; nucleotides not matched to a gene: 10. CDR1 is LGHDT and CDR2 is YNNKEL in the germline V gene (reference sequence).

This clone occurred once. This chain joins TRBV3-1 (or the pseudogene TRBV3-2) and TRBJ2-5; 15 bases are shared with TRBD2. The CDR3 runs to 19 residues. CDR1 is LGHDT and CDR2 is YNNKEL in the germline V gene (reference sequence). Germline trimming cut 4 bases from V and 2 bases from J; bases unmatched to any gene: 11. The CDR3 spells CASSRIGLAGGPWQETQYF. CDR3 DNA sequence: TGTGCCAGCAGCCGAATCGGACTAGCGGGAGGGCCATGGCAAGAGACCCAGTACTTC.

With respect to this clone: At one end, the junction sequence differs from germline, possibly due to a read error. V gene TRBV5-1 combines with J gene TRBJ1-1; no clear D. The CDR3 is made up of 16 amino acids. Germline assignment: CDR1 SGHRS and CDR2 YFSETQ. The CDR3 spells CTSSLARVLGNTEAFF. CDR3 coding DNA: TGCACCAGCAGCTTGGCCCGGGTTTTGGGGAACACTGAAGCTTTCTTT.

This chain connects TRBV28 to TRBJ1-2, with D possibly TRBD1 on 6 matching bases. The CDR3 sequence is 12 residues long. CDR1 is MDHEN and CDR2 is SYDVKM in the germline V gene. V was trimmed by 6 bases and J by 8 bases, leaving 13 bases between them. The DNA for the CDR3 is TGTGCCAGCAGAGGGGGGGTATTGGGCTACACCTTC. It codes for CASRGGVLGYTF.

This chain links TRBV7-9 with TRBJ1-4; D call uncertain. Germline loops: CDR1 SEHNR, CDR2 FQNEAQ (reference sequence). The CDR3 has 15 residues. Trimming cost V 5 bases and J 7 bases, with 17 bases left between them. CDR3 region: CASSPRGGVGEKLFF. CDR3 bases: TGTGCCAGCAGCCCCCGGGGTGGCGTAGGTGAAAAACTGTTTTTT. Using reference TRBV7-9 and TRBJ1-4 for the parts outside the CDR3, the full variable domain is DTGVSQNPRHKITKRGQNVTFRCDPISEHNRLYWYRQTLGQGPEFLTYFQNEAQLEKSRLLSDRFSAERPKGSFSTLEIQRTEQGDSAMYLCASSPRGGVGEKLFFGSGTQLSVL.

This clone appeared a few times. V and J are TRBV2 and TRBJ2-2, with D possibly being TRBD1 (6 bases). This CDR3 has 14 residues. V was trimmed by 8 bases and J by 2 bases, leaving 12 bases between them. CDR1 and CDR2 (germline): SNHLY, FYNNEI. CDR3 sequence (DNA): TGTGCCAGCCGGGACATGGCCAACACCGGGGAGCTGTTTTTT. It is translated as CASRDMANTGELFF.

The rearrangement links TRBV28 to TRBJ1-6; TRBD1 aligns across 7 bases. The J segment lost 9 bases and the V segment lost 1 base, leaving 3 bases of the junction unmatched. In germline, CDR1 is MDHEN, CDR2 SYDVKM. The length of the CDR3 is 14 residues. The CDR3 protein is CASSLFQGGSPLHF. The CDR3 DNA sequence: TGTGCCAGCAGTTTATTTCAGGGGGGTTCACCCCTCCACTTT.

The chain carries TRBV5-1 and TRBJ1-4; 10 nucleotides align to TRBD1. The J segment lost 8 bases and the V segment lost 1 base, leaving 5 bases of the junction unmatched. The CDR3 consists of 15 residues. CDR1 and CDR2 (germline): SGHRS, YFSETQ. CDR3 DNA sequence: TGCGCCAGCAGCTTGTGGACAGGGGGTATCGAAAAACTGTTTTTT. Amino acids: CASSLWTGGIEKLFF.

The chain combines TRBV6-5 with TRBJ2-2; possibly TRBD2 for D (6 bases). From germline, CDR1 is MNHEY and CDR2 SVGAGI. V was cut by 8 bases and J by 3 bases, with 16 bases left in between. The CDR3 spans 15 residues. The CDR3 loop reads CASGGGLRYTGELFF. For the CDR3, the DNA is TGTGCCAGCGGGGGAGGCCTTAGGTACACCGGGGAGCTGTTTTTT.

The chain carries TRBV5-3 and TRBJ2-7, with 9 bases lining up with TRBD1. TRBV5-3 is designated an ORF whose function remains uncertain. Trimming removed 8 bases from V and 0 bases from J; junction bases left unmatched: 9. The CDR3 runs to 15 residues. DNA for the CDR3: TGTGCCAGGGGCACCGGGACAGGGAGCTCCTACGAGCAGTACTTC. Protein product: CARGTGTGSSYEQYF.

The chain links TRBV19 to TRBJ1-2; 8 bases line up with TRBD1. The CDR3 is 16 amino acids. Germline values: CDR1 LNHDA, CDR2 SQIVND (reference sequence). J gave up 4 bases and V 5 bases, and 12 bases lay outside the gene matches. The CDR3 sequence is CASSARGQAYSYGYTF. The CDR3 DNA is TGTGCCAGTAGTGCCAGGGGGCAGGCTTACTCCTATGGCTACACCTTC.